This T cell receptor beta chain came from a study of blood T cell repertoires in COVID-19. As for the study in general: Sites across the United States, Italy and Spain contributed samples from acute and convalescent COVID-19. The analysed material was cDNA or gDNA that came from T cells, B-cell-depleted T cells, or PBMCs.

CDR1 and CDR2 (germline): MDHEN, SYDVKM. CDR3 length equals 13 residues. The V gene lost 4 bases and the J gene lost 2 bases, with 8 bases spanning the gap. Libraries were prepared by immunoSEQ multiplex PCR; TCRdb keeps only in-frame clonotypes and omits some of them. This sample has roughly 140,000 clones, with roughly 90% found just once. J is TRBJ1-2 and V is TRBV28; D is unresolved. This TCR was recovered from a man aged 45-60 years with active or convalescent COVID-19. The material sequenced was peripheral blood. The CDR3 region is CASSSGGNYGYTF. CDR3 DNA: TGTGCCAGCAGTTCGGGTGGGAACTATGGCTACACCTTC.